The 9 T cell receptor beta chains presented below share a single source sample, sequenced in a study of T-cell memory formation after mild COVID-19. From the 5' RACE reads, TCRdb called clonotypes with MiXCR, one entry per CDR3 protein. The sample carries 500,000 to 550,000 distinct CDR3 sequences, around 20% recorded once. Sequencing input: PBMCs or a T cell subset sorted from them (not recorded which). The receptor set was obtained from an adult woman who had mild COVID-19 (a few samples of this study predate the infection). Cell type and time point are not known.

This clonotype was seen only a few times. DNA for the CDR3: TGCAGTGCAAAGGGCCGGGACGGGAGTTCTACTGAAGCTTTCTTT. It yields the protein CSAKGRDGSSTEAFF. J is TRBJ1-1 and V is TRBV20-1; a possible D gene is TRBD1 (5 bases). Germline V gene lookup returns CDR1 DFQATT and CDR2 SNEGSKA (reference sequence). The ends were cut back, 6 bases at V and 5 bases at J, with 22 bases in the middle. The CDR3 is 15 residues long.

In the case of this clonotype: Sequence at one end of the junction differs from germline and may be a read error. The CDR3 DNA reads TGCGCCAGCAGTGAGTCCTCCGAGCAGTACTTC. Protein sequence: CASSESSEQYF. The chain recombines TRBV10-2 with TRBJ2-7; D remains unclear. The germline V gene has CDR1 WSHSY and CDR2 SAAADI. This CDR3 has 11 amino acids.

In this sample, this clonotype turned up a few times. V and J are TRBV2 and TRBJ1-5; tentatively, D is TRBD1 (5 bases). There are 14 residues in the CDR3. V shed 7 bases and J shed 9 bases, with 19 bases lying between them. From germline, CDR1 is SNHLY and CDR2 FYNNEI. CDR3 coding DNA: TGTGCCAGCACTCTGGACACGGCCTCTCTGCCCCAGCATTTT. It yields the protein CASTLDTASLPQHF.

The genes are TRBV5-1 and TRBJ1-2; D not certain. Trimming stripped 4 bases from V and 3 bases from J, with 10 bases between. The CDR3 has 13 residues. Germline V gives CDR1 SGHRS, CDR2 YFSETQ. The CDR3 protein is CASSKDGDYGYTF. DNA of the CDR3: TGCGCCAGCAGCAAGGACGGTGACTATGGCTACACCTTC. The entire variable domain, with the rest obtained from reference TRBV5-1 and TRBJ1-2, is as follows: KAGVTQTPRYLIKTRGQQVTLSCSPISGHRSVSWYQQTPGQGLQFLFEYFSETQRNKGNFPGRFSGRQFSNSRSEMNVSTLELGDSALYLCASSKDGDYGYTFGSGTRLTVV.

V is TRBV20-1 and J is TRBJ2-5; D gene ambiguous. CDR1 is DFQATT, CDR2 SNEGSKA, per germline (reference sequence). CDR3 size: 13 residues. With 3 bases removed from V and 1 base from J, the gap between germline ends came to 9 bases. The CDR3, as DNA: TGCAGTGCTAGCCCCTCCTCCCAAGAGACCCAGTACTTC. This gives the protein CSASPSSQETQYF.

The CDR3 loop is CATSGRGTGSNVLTF. The CDR3 coding sequence is TGTGCCACCAGTGGTCGCGGGACAGGGTCCAACGTCCTGACTTTC. The rearrangement joins TRBV24-1 to TRBJ2-6, with 9 bases fitting TRBD1. V shed 5 bases, J shed 8 bases, and the junction held 6 bases outside the gene matches. This CDR3 contains 15 residues. Germline V gene lookup returns CDR1 KGHDR and CDR2 SFDVKD.

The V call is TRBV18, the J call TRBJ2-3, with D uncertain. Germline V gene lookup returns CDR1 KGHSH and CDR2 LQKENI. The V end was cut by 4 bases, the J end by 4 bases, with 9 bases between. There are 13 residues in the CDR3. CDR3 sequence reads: CASSRMSSDTQYF. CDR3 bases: TGTGCCAGCTCACGGATGTCATCAGATACGCAGTATTTT. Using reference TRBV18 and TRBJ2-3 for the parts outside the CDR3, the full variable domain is NAGVMQNPRHLVRRRGQEARLRCSPMKGHSHVYWYRQLPEEGLKFMVYLQKENIIDESGMPKERFSAEFPKEGPSILRIQQVVRGDSAAYFCASSRMSSDTQYFGPGTRLTVL.

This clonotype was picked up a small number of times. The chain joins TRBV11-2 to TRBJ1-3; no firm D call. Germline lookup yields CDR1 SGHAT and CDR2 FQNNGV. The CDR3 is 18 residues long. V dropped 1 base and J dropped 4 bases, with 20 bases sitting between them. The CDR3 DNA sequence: TGTGCCAGCAGCTTAGGCTTGGCAGCCGGAGATAGAGGAAACACCATATATTTT. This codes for CASSLGLAAGDRGNTIYF.

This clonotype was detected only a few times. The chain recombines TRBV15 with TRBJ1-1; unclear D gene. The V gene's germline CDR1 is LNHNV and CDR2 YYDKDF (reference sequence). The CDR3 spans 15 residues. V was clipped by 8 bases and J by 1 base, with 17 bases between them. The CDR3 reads CATRDRTGGNTEAFF. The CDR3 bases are TGTGCCACCCGAGATCGGACGGGCGGGAACACTGAAGCTTTCTTT.